The text below deals with one T cell receptor beta chain. This record comes from a study of T cell responses to AZD1222 COVID-19 vaccine. Study-wide background: Analysis merged second doses at about 4 or about 12 weeks.

Produced via immunoSEQ multiplex PCR; TCRdb's table is partial and in-frame only. The repertoire consists of some 110,000 clones, with over 90% occurring once and the leading ten covering roughly 5%. This clonotype was sampled from an adult in good health. The sample was peripheral blood, taken on day 0 of AZD1222 vaccination.

CDR3 coding DNA: TGTGCCAGCAGCCAACTATCGTCGGGGGCAGGAGGCTACACCTTC. Protein sequence: CASSQLSSGAGGYTF. The chain joins TRBV4-2 to TRBJ1-2, with D possibly matching TRBD1 (6 bases). The CDR3 has 15 residues. V lost 2 bases, J lost 8 bases, and 18 bases lay in between. CDR1 LGHNA and CDR2 YNFKEQ come from the germline V gene.